The 23 T cell receptor beta chains below come from one sample, sequenced in a study of spatial heterogeneity in lung cancer. Regarding time point: blood at routine non-recurrence follow-up after resection. Whole RNA from tumor, nontumor lung or frozen PBMC was sequenced unsorted. TCRdb reanalysed the 5' RACE reads using MiXCR and keeps one entry per CDR3 protein. The table has 20,000 to 30,000 distinct CDR3 sequences, 5% to 6.5% seen once. The starting material was PBMCs, obtained at follow-up. These receptors were taken from a male donor with early-stage non-small cell lung cancer.

This clonotype was observed many times. The V call is TRBV19, the J call TRBJ2-4; D is uncertain. The CDR3 loop spans 16 amino acids. CDR1 and CDR2 (germline): LNHDA, SQIVND (reference sequence). Trimming stripped 3 bases from V and 1 base from J, with 13 bases between. In DNA form, the CDR3 reads TGTGCCAGTAGTATCGGGCAGGCCTGGGCCAAAAACATTCAGTACTTC. Translating it yields CASSIGQAWAKNIQYF. Drawing the rest from reference TRBV19 and TRBJ2-4, the complete variable domain is DGGITQSPKYLFRKEGQNVTLSCEQNLNHDAMYWYRQDPGQGLRLIYYSQIVNDFQKGDIAEGYSVSREKKESFPLTVTSAQKNPTAFYLCASSIGQAWAKNIQYFGAGTRLSVL.

There are many counts of this clonotype. At one end, the junction sequence differs from germline, possibly due to a read error. The chain recombines TRBV7-2 with TRBJ1-1; a possible D gene is TRBD1 (5 bases). This CDR3 is 15 amino acids long. Germline V gene sequence: CDR1 SGHTA, CDR2 FQGNSA. CDR3 in DNA: TGTGCCAGCAGCTTGGCCGGGACGGCAAACACTGAAGCCTTCTTT. Its protein is CASSLAGTANTEAFF.

This clonotype was seen a few times. The gene calls are TRBV12-3 or TRBV12-4 and TRBJ1-5, with D unresolved. The CDR3 covers 15 residues. The ends were cut back, 0 bases at V and 7 bases at J, with 13 bases in the middle. The CDR3 region is CASSLALGNEQPQHF. The CDR3 bases are TGTGCCAGCAGTTTAGCGTTGGGAAATGAACAGCCCCAGCATTTT.

This clonotype was seen many times. This sequence joins TRBV5-1 and TRBJ1-5, with D uncertain. CDR3 length: 17 amino acids. Deletions cut 4 bases from V and 0 bases from J, with 17 bases between. Germline V gene sequence: CDR1 SGHRS, CDR2 YFSETQ. The CDR3 DNA reads as TGCGCCAGCAGCCCGAGGCGAGGGATCTATAGCAATCAGCCCCAGCATTTT. Translated: CASSPRRGIYSNQPQHF.

This chain links TRBV30 with TRBJ1-3; TRBD1 aligns across 7 bases. Unmatched junction bases numbered 5, after V lost 6 bases and J lost 0 bases. CDR1 and CDR2 from the germline V gene are GTSNPN and SVGIG (reference sequence). CDR3 length equals 14 residues. The CDR3 reads CACTGAVSGNTIYF. CDR3 nucleotides: TGTGCCTGTACAGGGGCCGTCTCTGGAAACACCATATATTTT. The full variable domain, completed using reference TRBV30 and TRBJ1-3, is SQTIHQWPATLVQPVGSPLSLECTVEGTSNPNLYWYRQAAGRGLQLLFYSVGIGQISSEVPQNLSASRPQDRQFILSSKKLLLSDSGFYLCACTGAVSGNTIYFGEGSWLTVV.

In its sample, this clonotype ranks as medium-sized (0.01 to 0.1%). V and J are TRBV6-2 or TRBV6-3 and TRBJ2-5; 9 nucleotides line up with TRBD2. The junction had 12 bases not matched to a gene; V was cut back by 8 bases and J by 2 bases. CDR1 is MNHEY, CDR2 SVGEGT, per germline. The CDR3 runs to 16 residues. The CDR3 DNA sequence: TGTGCCAGCGGCAGCTCCGGGACTAGCTATCAAGAGACCCAGTACTTC. Its translation: CASGSSGTSYQETQYF.

At least ten counts were recorded for this clonotype. V and J are TRBV28 and TRBJ2-7, with 10 bases identical to TRBD2. This CDR3 has 16 residues. Germline CDR1 is MDHEN and CDR2 is SYDVKM. V lost 3 bases and J lost 0; bases outside the gene matches: 5. This CDR3 reads CASSFSGGPLSYEQYF. The CDR3 DNA follows: TGTGCCAGCAGTTTTAGCGGGGGGCCCCTCTCCTACGAGCAGTACTTC.

There are many counts of this clonotype. This chain connects TRBV7-9 to TRBJ1-2; D not certain. The CDR3 is made up of 13 amino acids. Trimming pared 6 bases from V and 0 bases from J, leaving 8 bases between. The germline V gene has CDR1 SEHNR and CDR2 FQNEAQ (reference sequence). CDR3 residues: CASSLTSNYGYTF. CDR3 DNA: TGTGCCAGCAGTCTGACCTCTAACTATGGCTACACCTTC.

Many counts were recorded for this clonotype. V is TRBV19 and J is TRBJ1-6; 12 bases match TRBD1. The CDR3 totals 16 residues. Trimming removed 7 bases from V and 10 bases from J; junction bases left unmatched: 11. Germline V CDR1 and CDR2: LNHDA, SQIVND (reference sequence). DNA for the CDR3: TGTGCCAGTAACGTATGGTCCGGGACAGGGGGCTCACCCCTCCACTTT. Translated, it gives CASNVWSGTGGSPLHF.

By sample share, this clonotype is medium-sized. The chain recombines TRBV29-1 with TRBJ1-2, with 9 bases matching TRBD1. The junction had 12 bases not matched to a gene; V was cut back by 6 bases and J by 4 bases. The CDR3 extends over 15 amino acids. CDR1 is SQVTM, CDR2 ANQGSEA, per germline. CDR3 coding DNA: TGCAGCGTCCGGGACAGGGCCTTGATGGGCTATGGCTACACCTTC. This encodes CSVRDRALMGYGYTF.

This clonotype was seen many times. The chain links TRBV24-1 to TRBJ2-3; 9 bases map to TRBD2. Unmatched junction bases numbered 11, after V lost 8 bases and J lost 3 bases. The CDR3 totals 16 residues. CDR1 is KGHDR, CDR2 SFDVKD, per germline. The CDR3 loop is CATMAAETSGTDTQYF. In nucleotides, the CDR3 is TGTGCCACCATGGCCGCCGAGACTAGCGGTACAGATACGCAGTATTTT.

This clonotype came up many times. The chain has TRBV6-1 and TRBJ1-5; no definite D call. The CDR3 consists of 12 residues. CDR1 MNHNS and CDR2 SASEGT come from the germline V gene. With 6 bases removed from V and 9 bases from J, the gap between germline ends came to 12 bases. Written as DNA, the CDR3 is TGTGCCAGCAGCGAACCCTCACGGCCCCAGCATTTT. This translates into CASSEPSRPQHF.

At least ten counts were recorded for this clonotype. The chain is built from TRBV18 and TRBJ2-3; D is unresolved. The germline CDR1 and CDR2 sequences are KGHSH and LQKENI. CDR3 length: 14 residues. The V end was cut by 1 base, the J end by 6 bases, with 11 bases between. CDR3 loop: CASSPRQTIDTQYF. CDR3 DNA sequence: TGTGCCAGCTCACCACGGCAGACGATTGATACGCAGTATTTT.

At least ten counts were recorded for this clonotype. The gene calls are TRBV5-1 and TRBJ2-7; 9 bases are a match to TRBD1. V shed 5 bases, J shed 3 bases, and the junction held 6 bases outside the gene matches. The CDR3 has 14 amino acids. CDR1 and CDR2 (germline): SGHRS, YFSETQ. This chain's CDR3 is CASSEQGASYEQYF. For the CDR3, the DNA is TGCGCCAGCAGTGAACAGGGGGCAAGCTACGAGCAGTACTTC.

Worth noting for this clonotype: A much more abundant neighbour one base away suggests this may be a read error. The chain combines TRBV4-2 with TRBJ2-5, with D perhaps TRBD1 (6 bases). Trimming removed 0 bases at V and 6 bases at J, with 14 bases between. This CDR3 spans 15 amino acids. Germline V gene data show CDR1 as LGHNA and CDR2 as YNFKEQ. CDR3 DNA sequence: TGTGCCAGCAGCCAAGATTTGCAGGGGCAAAAGACCCAGTACTTC. It is translated as CASSQDLQGQKTQYF.

This clonotype has more than one count but fewer than ten. V usage is TRBV7-3 and J usage is TRBJ1-2; no reliable D call. CDR1 SGHTA and CDR2 FQGTGA come from the germline V gene. The CDR3 runs to 15 residues. V lost 1 base and J lost 4, with 13 bases in between. CDR3 bases: TGTGCCAGCAGCTTAAGTAACGGTCTGAGCTATGGCTACACCTTC. It yields the protein CASSLSNGLSYGYTF.

This clonotype was seen ten or more times. The chain carries TRBV9 and TRBJ1-6; tentative D call: TRBD1 (6 bases). The CDR3 length is 17 residues. Germline V CDR1 and CDR2: SGDLS, YYNGEE. The V gene lost 3 bases and the J gene lost 3 bases, with 16 bases spanning the gap. DNA for the CDR3: TGTGCCAGCAGCGACCGACAGGAGCTCGACTATAATTCACCCCTCCACTTT. Residues: CASSDRQELDYNSPLHF.

This clonotype was counted ten times or more. This chain joins TRBV3-1 and TRBJ1-2, with no clear D. The length of the CDR3 is 14 residues. Germline assignment: CDR1 LGHDT and CDR2 YNNKEL (reference sequence). V was shortened by 1 base and J by 6 bases, with 12 bases between the two germline ends. The CDR3 nucleotides are TGTGCCAGCAGCCAAGTCCTGCGTAGCGATGGCTACACCTTC. The encoded protein is CASSQVLRSDGYTF.

Relative to its sample, this clonotype is medium-sized. This chain links TRBV18 with TRBJ1-2, with D possibly TRBD1 on 6 matching bases. CDR1 is KGHSH and CDR2 is LQKENI in the germline V gene. V lost 1 base, J lost 8 bases, and 11 bases lay in between. The CDR3 extends over 13 amino acids. The CDR3 region is CASSPREGGGYTF. The CDR3 DNA sequence: TGTGCCAGCTCACCACGTGAAGGGGGAGGCTACACCTTC.

In this sample, this clonotype turned up many times. The chain uses TRBV11-1 and TRBJ2-1; 14 positions agree with TRBD2. Germline CDR1 and CDR2: SGHAT and FQDESV (reference sequence). This CDR3 has 16 amino acids. V gave up 4 bases and J gave up 10 bases; unmatched junction bases: 9. The CDR3 DNA sequence: TGTGCCAGCAGCTCCCTTCTGGGACTAGCGGGAGTGGAGCAGTTCTTC. Translation: CASSSLLGLAGVEQFF.

This clonotype was seen ten or more times. The V gene is TRBV29-1, the J gene TRBJ2-1; D is unresolved. The CDR3 length is 12 residues. Deletions cut 7 bases from V and 6 bases from J, with 13 bases between. The germline V gene encodes CDR1 SQVTM and CDR2 ANQGSEA. CDR3 in DNA: TGCAGCGCCGAGACCCCCAGCAATGAGCAGTTCTTC. It yields the protein CSAETPSNEQFF.

This clonotype was seen ten or more times. J is TRBJ1-1 and V is TRBV6-2 or TRBV6-3; weak D call: TRBD1 (6 bases). The CDR3 is 14 residues long. V was clipped by 4 bases and J by 0 bases, with 9 bases between them. CDR1 is MNHEY, CDR2 SVGEGT, per germline. CDR3 bases: TGTGCCAGCAGTTCACAGGGCCTGAACACTGAAGCTTTCTTT. Its protein is CASSSQGLNTEAFF.

The chain uses TRBV24-1 and TRBJ2-1; 9 positions agree with TRBD2. Germline V gene lookup returns CDR1 KGHDR and CDR2 SFDVKD. This CDR3 has 16 residues. J lost 4 bases, V lost 0 bases, and 3 bases had no gene match. DNA of the CDR3: TGTGCCACCAGTGATTTGGCGGGAGGGAAATACAATGAGCAGTTCTTC. It codes for CATSDLAGGKYNEQFF.